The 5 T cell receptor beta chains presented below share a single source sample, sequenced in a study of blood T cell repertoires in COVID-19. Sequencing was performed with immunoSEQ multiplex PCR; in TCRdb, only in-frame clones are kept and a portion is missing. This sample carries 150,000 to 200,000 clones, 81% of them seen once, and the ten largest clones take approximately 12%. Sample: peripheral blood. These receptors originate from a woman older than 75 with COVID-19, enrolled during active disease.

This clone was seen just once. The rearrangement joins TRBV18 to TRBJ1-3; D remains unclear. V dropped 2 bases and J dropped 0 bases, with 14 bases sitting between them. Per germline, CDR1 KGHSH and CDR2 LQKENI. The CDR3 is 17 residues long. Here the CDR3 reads CASSPVADDSSGNTIYF. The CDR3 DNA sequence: TGTGCCAGCTCACCAGTGGCAGATGACTCCTCTGGAAACACCATATATTTT.

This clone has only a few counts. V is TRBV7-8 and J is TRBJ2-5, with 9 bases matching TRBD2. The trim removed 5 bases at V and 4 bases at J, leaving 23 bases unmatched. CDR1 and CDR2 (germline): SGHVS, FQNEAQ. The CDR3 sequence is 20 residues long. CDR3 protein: CASSALPPAGGWLVGETQYF. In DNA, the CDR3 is TGTGCCAGCAGCGCCCTCCCCCCCGCGGGGGGGTGGTTGGTAGGAGAGACCCAGTACTTC.

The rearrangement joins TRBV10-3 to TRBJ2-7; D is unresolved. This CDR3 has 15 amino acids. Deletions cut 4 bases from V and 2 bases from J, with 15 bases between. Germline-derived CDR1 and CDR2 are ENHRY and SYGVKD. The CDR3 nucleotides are TGTGCCATCAGTGCCCAGGCCTTCCGCCCCTACGAGCAGTACTTC. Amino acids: CAISAQAFRPYEQYF.

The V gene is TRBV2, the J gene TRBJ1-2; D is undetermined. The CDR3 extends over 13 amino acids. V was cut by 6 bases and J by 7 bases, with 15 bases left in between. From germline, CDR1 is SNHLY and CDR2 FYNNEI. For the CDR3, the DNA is TGTGCCAGCAGCTCTATGTGGAGGTCTGGCTACACCTTC. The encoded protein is CASSSMWRSGYTF.

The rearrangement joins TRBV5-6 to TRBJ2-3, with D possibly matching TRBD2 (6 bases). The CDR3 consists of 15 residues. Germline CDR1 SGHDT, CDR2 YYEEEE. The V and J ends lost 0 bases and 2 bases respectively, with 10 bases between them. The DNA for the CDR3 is TGTGCCAGCAGCTTGGTTACTAGCTCCACAGATACGCAGTATTTT. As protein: CASSLVTSSTDTQYF.